The 26 T cell receptor beta chains below come from one sample, sequenced in a study of PD-1 blockade in mismatch repair-deficient tumors. TCRdb's table, derived via immunoSEQ multiplex PCR, lists solely in-frame clones and lacks some. This table holds roughly 130,000 clones, more than 70% found once. The material sequenced was peripheral blood, taken 70 to 73 weeks after starting pembrolizumab. These receptors were collected from an adult with mismatch repair-deficient cancer.

The J gene is TRBJ1-1, the V gene TRBV7-8; D might be TRBD1 (5 bases). This CDR3 region has 12 residues. CDR1 and CDR2 (germline): SGHVS, FQNEAQ. The germline V and J ends were trimmed by 5 bases and 7 bases, with 11 bases remaining between them. CDR3 bases: TGTGCCAGCAGCCCGAGTGGGGGTGAAGCTTTCTTT. Its protein product is CASSPSGGEAFF.

This clone was counted a single time. The chain recombines TRBV5-1 with TRBJ1-1; 8 nucleotides agree with TRBD1. The V gene end was trimmed by 0 bases and the J gene end by 1 base; junction bases not matched to a gene: 14. The CDR3 contains 19 residues. Germline lookup yields CDR1 SGHRS and CDR2 YFSETQ. CDR3 residues: CASSLGVPGQVRRNTEAFF. CDR3 coding DNA: TGCGCCAGCAGCTTGGGGGTCCCGGGACAGGTCCGGAGGAACACTGAAGCTTTCTTT.

This chain links TRBV6-5 with TRBJ2-2; tentatively, D is TRBD1 or TRBD2 (5 bases each). V shed 0 bases and J shed 3 bases, with 8 bases lying between them. The CDR3 is 15 residues long. Germline values: CDR1 MNHEY, CDR2 SVGAGI. DNA of the CDR3: TGTGCCAGCAGTTACTCGAGAGGGGACACCGGGGAGCTGTTTTTT. The encoded protein is CASSYSRGDTGELFF.

V gene TRBV5-4 combines with J gene TRBJ2-1; D unresolved. Germline CDR1 and CDR2: SGHNT and YYREEE (reference sequence). This CDR3 region has 14 residues. The V and J ends lost 0 bases and 7 bases respectively, with 11 bases between them. CDR3 protein: CASSLALGSNEQFF. CDR3 sequence (DNA): TGTGCCAGCAGCTTGGCCTTGGGGTCGAATGAGCAGTTCTTC.

The chain couples TRBV4-3 to TRBJ2-1; 10 bases fit TRBD2. The CDR3 spans 18 residues. CDR1 is LGHNA and CDR2 is YSLEER in the germline V gene. The V gene end was trimmed by 0 bases and the J gene end by 5 bases; junction bases not matched to a gene: 10. The CDR3 reads CASSQDWLAGVSDNEQFF. DNA of the CDR3: TGCGCCAGCAGCCAAGATTGGCTAGCGGGAGTATCTGACAATGAGCAGTTCTTC.

The chain carries TRBV6-1 and TRBJ2-3; no definite D call. V was shortened by 6 bases and J by 2 bases, with 3 bases between the two germline ends. CDR1 MNHNS and CDR2 SASEGT come from the germline V gene. The CDR3 extends over 11 amino acids. CDR3 DNA sequence: TGTGCCAGCAGCGACACAGATACGCAGTATTTT. The encoded protein is CASSDTDTQYF.

The gene calls are TRBV6-5 and TRBJ1-1; possible D gene TRBD1, 6 bases. Germline CDR1 MNHEY, CDR2 SVGAGI. Trimming removed 7 bases from V and 2 bases from J, with 11 bases in between. The CDR3 loop spans 13 amino acids. The CDR3 nucleotides are TGTGCCAGCAACCGAGGGGGAAACACTGAAGCTTTCTTT. Encoded protein: CASNRGGNTEAFF.

CDR3 in DNA: TGTGCCAGCAGCTTATCCCGAGGGAACACAGATACGCAGTATTTT. This sequence encodes CASSLSRGNTDTQYF. This rearrangement joins TRBV5-5 to TRBJ2-3, with a weak D call TRBD2 (5 bases). Germline V gives CDR1 SGHKS, CDR2 YYEKEE (reference sequence). V was pared by 2 bases and J by 2 bases, with 12 bases between. There are 15 residues in the CDR3.

This clone appeared a single time. CDR3 region: CATLTGTGGVYEQYF. CDR3 nucleotide sequence: TGTGCCACGCTGACCGGGACAGGGGGCGTCTACGAGCAGTACTTC. This chain joins TRBV28 and TRBJ2-7; TRBD1 aligns across 12 bases. CDR3 size: 15 residues. Germline-derived CDR1 and CDR2 are MDHEN and SYDVKM. The V gene end was trimmed by 10 bases and the J gene end by 3 bases; junction bases not matched to a gene: 10.

The chain uses TRBV5-1 and TRBJ2-5, with TRBD1 identical over 8 bases. This CDR3 has 15 amino acids. The J segment lost 0 bases and the V segment lost 4 bases, leaving 5 bases of the junction unmatched. CDR1 and CDR2 (germline): SGHRS, YFSETQ. The CDR3 DNA reads as TGCGCCAGCAGCACTGGGACAGGCCACCAAGAGACCCAGTACTTC. Its protein is CASSTGTGHQETQYF.

The rearrangement links TRBV7-6 to TRBJ2-4, with D possibly matching TRBD1 (6 bases). The germline V gene has CDR1 SGHVS and CDR2 FNYEAQ. The CDR3 extends over 13 amino acids. Trimming removed 4 bases from V and 5 bases from J, with 9 bases in between. CDR3 residues: CASSSPGENIQYF. The CDR3 nucleotides are TGTGCCAGCAGCTCCCCAGGGGAAAACATTCAGTACTTC. Drawing the rest from reference TRBV7-6 and TRBJ2-4, the complete variable domain is GAGVSQSPRYKVTKRGQDVALRCDPISGHVSLYWYRQALGQGPEFLTYFNYEAQQDKSGLPNDRFSAERPEGSISTLTIQRTEQRDSAMYRCASSSPGENIQYFGAGTRLSVL.

This clone was counted a single time. The rearrangement links TRBV11-2 to TRBJ2-5; D is possibly TRBD1 (6 bases). The CDR3 has 14 residues. V lost 0 bases and J 5 bases, leaving 10 bases between the germline ends. Germline lookup yields CDR1 SGHAT and CDR2 FQNNGV. This CDR3 is CASSLDSGVETQYF. CDR3 bases: TGTGCCAGCAGCTTAGATTCAGGGGTGGAGACCCAGTACTTC.

J is TRBJ1-4 and V is TRBV5-1, with D unclear. The CDR3 consists of 16 residues. Trimming took 1 base from V and 0 from J, leaving 10 bases between them. Germline V lookup: CDR1 SGHRS, CDR2 YFSETQ. DNA of the CDR3: TGCGCCAGCAGCTTGCCCTCGACTTCAACTAATGAAAAACTGTTTTTT. It encodes CASSLPSTSTNEKLFF.

The rearrangement uses TRBV20-1 and TRBJ2-3; D remains unclear. This CDR3 is built from 9 residues. V lost 5 bases to trimming and J lost 6 bases, with 3 bases between them. CDR1 and CDR2 (germline): DFQATT, SNEGSKA (reference sequence). CDR3 sequence: CSAHDTQYF. CDR3 DNA: TGCAGTGCTCACGATACGCAGTATTTT.

The V call is TRBV4-1, the J call TRBJ2-5; D may be TRBD2 (6 bases). The V end lost 1 base, the J end lost 1 base, and 10 bases lay between the germline ends. The length of the CDR3 is 15 residues. CDR1 and CDR2 from the germline V gene are MGHRA and YSYEKL. CDR3 sequence: CASSQVSGAQETQYF. DNA for the CDR3: TGCGCCAGCAGCCAAGTGTCGGGAGCCCAAGAGACCCAGTACTTC.

CDR3 protein: CASSHGQGPGELFF. As DNA, the CDR3 is TGCGCCAGCAGCCATGGACAGGGTCCCGGGGAGCTGTTTTTT. The chain uses TRBV4-1 and TRBJ2-2; TRBD1 agrees at 8 bases. This CDR3 contains 14 residues. CDR1 MGHRA and CDR2 YSYEKL come from the germline V gene. Trimming cost V 3 bases and J 6 bases; bases outside gene matches: 3.

The rearrangement uses TRBV19 and TRBJ2-7; perhaps TRBD1 as D (5 bases). Germline CDR1 is LNHDA and CDR2 is SQIVND (reference sequence). V was trimmed by 2 bases and J by 7 bases, leaving 6 bases between them. The CDR3 contains 11 residues. For the CDR3, the DNA is TGTGCCAGTAGTATACAGGGAGAGCAGTACTTC. Translating it yields CASSIQGEQYF.

J is TRBJ2-1 and V is TRBV7-9; TRBD2 matches at 8 bases. CDR3 length: 16 residues. The V and J ends lost 3 bases and 0 bases, in that order; junction bases with no gene match: 4. The germline gives CDR1 SEHNR, CDR2 FQNEAQ (reference sequence). The CDR3 protein is CASSFRSGSSYNEQFF. CDR3 DNA sequence: TGTGCCAGCAGCTTCCGGAGCGGGAGCTCCTACAATGAGCAGTTCTTC.

The chain joins TRBV7-9 to TRBJ1-1, with TRBD1 matching 7 bases. J gave up 3 bases and V 5 bases, and 12 bases lay outside the gene matches. The CDR3 extends over 16 amino acids. Germline V gives CDR1 SEHNR, CDR2 FQNEAQ (reference sequence). Written as DNA, the CDR3 is TGTGCCAGCAGCCCTCCGGACAGGACTTTGTACACTGAAGCTTTCTTT. Translated: CASSPPDRTLYTEAFF.

The chain couples TRBV28 to TRBJ2-2, with TRBD2 matching 12 bases. CDR1 MDHEN and CDR2 SYDVKM come from the germline V gene. V dropped 5 bases and J dropped 0; count of bases not matched to a gene: 10. This CDR3 is 19 amino acids long. This chain's CDR3 is CASSPTSGRGGANTGELFF. The CDR3 region has the DNA TGTGCCAGCAGTCCGACTAGCGGGAGAGGCGGCGCGAACACCGGGGAGCTGTTTTTT.

The chain is built from TRBV11-2 and TRBJ2-3; D might be TRBD1 (6 bases). CDR1 SGHAT and CDR2 FQNNGV come from the germline V gene. Trimming took 5 bases from V and 1 from J, leaving 10 bases between them. This CDR3 comprises 14 residues. CDR3 coding DNA: TGTGCCAGCAGCCCCAGACAGGGCACAGATACGCAGTATTTT. Protein product: CASSPRQGTDTQYF.

This sequence joins TRBV10-1 and TRBJ2-1; D is unclear. Trimming left V 1 base short and J 3 bases short, with 13 bases between. This CDR3 is 16 amino acids long. From germline, CDR1 is WNHNN and CDR2 SYGVQD (reference sequence). CDR3 DNA sequence: TGCGCCAGCAGTGAGTACTTCCGTCCCCACTACAATGAGCAGTTCTTC. Translating gives CASSEYFRPHYNEQFF.

V gene TRBV5-1 combines with J gene TRBJ1-2; D is unresolved. The CDR3 contains 15 residues. Trimming cost V 0 bases and J 8 bases, with 17 bases left between them. CDR1 and CDR2 from the germline V gene are SGHRS and YFSETQ. CDR3 amino acids: CASSLAFGQKAGYTF. DNA for the CDR3: TGCGCCAGCAGCTTGGCCTTTGGGCAGAAGGCCGGCTACACCTTC.

This chain joins TRBV28 and TRBJ2-7, with 9 bases fitting TRBD1. The trim removed 8 bases at V and 1 base at J, leaving 9 bases unmatched. Germline V lookup: CDR1 MDHEN, CDR2 SYDVKM. CDR3 length equals 15 residues. The CDR3 nucleotides read TGTGCCAGCCAGGGGGGGGACAGGGCATCCTACGAGCAGTACTTC. This codes for CASQGGDRASYEQYF.

This clone was recorded once. CDR3 nucleotide sequence: TGCGCCAGCAGCCAAGAGTCGCGCGGCAGGGTGAGTAGAAGCAATCAGCCCCAGCATTTT. Amino acid sequence: CASSQESRGRVSRSNQPQHF. The chain is built from TRBV4-1 and TRBJ1-5; maybe TRBD1 (5 bases). The V gene's germline CDR1 is MGHRA and CDR2 YSYEKL. This CDR3 spans 20 amino acids. The germline V and J ends were trimmed by 0 bases and 1 base, with 22 bases remaining between them.

This chain connects TRBV21-1 to TRBJ2-2; TRBD1 is the table's D call and was not checked against the DNA. TRBV21-1 is listed as a pseudogene. The CDR3 has 18 residues. The CDR3 DNA is TGTGCCAGCAGCAATGGGCGAAACAGGGGACCGAACACCGGGGAGCTGTTTTTT. It yields the protein CASSNGRNRGPNTGELFF.